The rows below give T cell receptor beta chains drawn from one sample of a study of regulatory T cells in long-lasting Graves disease. MiXCR, run by TCRdb on the multiplex PCR reads, gives a single entry per CDR3 protein. The sample carries about 300,000 distinct CDR3 sequences, 20% to 25% recorded once. This specimen consisted of peripheral blood mononuclear cells (PBMCs), obtained when the disease was refractory, from a patient treated with antithyroid drugs. These TCRs come from a female donor with Graves disease. The CDR3 runs from the conserved cysteine through the conserved F or W. Each record gives: D gene, V gene, J gene, clone size, CDR3 protein, CDR3 DNA. A D gene is named only where the DNA matches it firmly. Size values are once, few and many counts, or a class for expanded clones, and some rows have none.

NA	TRBV7-2	TRBJ2-7	NA	CASSLVGGADEQYF	TGTGCCAGCAGCTTAGTAGGGGGAGCCGACGAGCAGTACTTC
TRBD1	TRBV29-1	TRBJ1-1	NA	CSAATGTNRAFF	TGCAGCGCCGCGACAGGGACTAATAGGGCTTTCTTT
NA	TRBV20-1	TRBJ2-2	few	CSASSDTPTGELFF	TGCAGTGCTAGTTCGGATACCCCCACCGGGGAGCTGTTTTTT
TRBD1	TRBV5-6	TRBJ1-5	few	CASSFGQGSIQPQHF	TGTGCCAGCAGCTTTGGACAGGGGAGTATACAGCCCCAGCATTTT
NA	TRBV2	TRBJ1-2	NA	CASSQAGGVGYGYTF	TGTGCCAGCAGCCAAGCGGGGGGTGTAGGCTATGGCTACACCTTC
TRBD2	TRBV6-2/TRBV6-3	TRBJ2-2	many	CASSFVAGNTGELFF	TGTGCCAGCAGTTTCGTAGCGGGAAACACCGGGGAGCTGTTTTTT
NA	TRBV4-3	TRBJ1-2	NA	CASSQESWNYGYTF	TGCGCCAGCAGCCAAGAATCATGGAACTATGGCTACACCTTC
NA	TRBV12-3/TRBV12-4	TRBJ1-6	NA	CASSIAQHNSPLHF	TGTGCCAGCAGCATTGCACAGCATAATTCACCCCTCCACTTT
NA	TRBV6-1	TRBJ2-5	few	CASSEAGIQETQYF	TGTGCCAGCTCCGAGGCGGGGATCCAAGAGACCCAATACTTC
NA	TRBV14	TRBJ2-1	NA	CASSQFSEQFF	TGTGCCAGCAGCCAATTTTCTGAGCAGTTCTTC
TRBD1	TRBV12-3/TRBV12-4	TRBJ2-3	NA	CASRTGTGGTDTQYF	TGTGCCAGCCGGACCGGGACAGGGGGCACAGATACGCAGTATTTT